This T cell receptor beta chain was obtained from a study of molecular identifiers for immune sequencing clone quantification. Study observations and caveats: More than 97% of effector molecules, versus under 1% of naive-cell molecules, belonged to clones above 20 RNA copies.

In preparing bulk TCR libraries, previously described methods and listed TCR primers were used. TCRdb redid the calling of the PCR reads with MiXCR, one entry per CDR3 protein. The sample holds some 320,000 distinct CDR3 sequences, about 21% seen once. There are many counts of this clonotype. Its antigen is as yet unknown. CDR3 size: 13 residues. V lost 2 bases and J 4 bases, leaving 7 bases between the germline ends. Germline values: CDR1 SGHNT, CDR2 YYREEE (reference sequence). Naive CD8 libraries used 20,000 to 1,000,000 sorted cells and 10%, 30% or 50% RNA. Isolation of naive CD8 T cells was achieved by sorting on a CD8+CD4-CCR7+CD45RA+ phenotype.

The sample consisted of naive CD8+ T cells from blood, with Jurkat cell RNA spiked in. As for subset: FACS-sorted CD8+CD4-CCR7+CD45RA+ naive T cells. The genes are TRBV5-4 and TRBJ1-3, with D possibly being TRBD1 (6 bases). The receptor comes from a human donor in good health. Some libraries in this study had Jurkat cell RNA spiked in. The CDR3 spells CASSFRGGNTIYF. CDR3 coding DNA: TGTGCCAGCAGCTTCAGGGGCGGAAACACCATATATTTT.